A single sample gave rise to the 15 T cell receptor beta chains below, sequenced in a study of blood T cell repertoires in COVID-19. TCRdb keeps only in-frame clones here, not all; method: immunoSEQ multiplex PCR. This table has 85,000 to 90,000 clones, 65% to 85% appearing once. Sequencing input: peripheral blood. These receptors were taken from a man aged 65 to 85 with acute or convalescent COVID-19.

The rearrangement joins TRBV2 to TRBJ2-1; D call uncertain. Per germline, CDR1 SNHLY and CDR2 FYNNEI. V shed 5 bases and J shed 5 bases, with 37 bases lying between them. This CDR3 is built from 22 residues. CDR3 nucleotides: TGTGCCAGCAGTATCCCCATTTGGAGCCACCCTCCGAAAGGTACGGAAAACAATGAGCAGTTCTTC. This encodes CASSIPIWSHPPKGTENNEQFF.

This chain uses TRBV21-1 with TRBJ2-4; the table's D call, TRBD1, was not checked against the DNA. TRBV21-1 is a known pseudogene. This CDR3 is 16 amino acids long. The CDR3 bases are TGTGCCAGCACACACGACAGGTTCGGAGCCAAAAACATTCAGTACTTC. It encodes CASTHDRFGAKNIQYF.

This clone was observed once. This chain links TRBV6-1 with TRBJ1-3; 12 bases match TRBD1. The CDR3 is made up of 16 amino acids. CDR1 is MNHNS and CDR2 is SASEGT in the germline V gene. After removal of 3 bases from V and 3 bases from J, the junction contained 3 bases not matched to a gene. This chain's CDR3 is CASSEGQGAFGNTIYF. For the CDR3, the DNA is TGTGCCAGCAGTGAGGGACAGGGGGCCTTTGGAAACACCATATATTTT.

The gene calls are TRBV7-2 and TRBJ1-5, with 10 bases aligning to TRBD1. CDR3 length: 15 amino acids. V gave up 6 bases and J gave up 4 bases; unmatched junction bases: 6. Germline-derived CDR1 and CDR2 are SGHTA and FQGNSA. The CDR3 here is CASRVRQGANQPQHF. DNA for the CDR3: TGTGCCAGCAGAGTCAGACAGGGGGCGAATCAGCCCCAGCATTTT. Drawing the rest from reference TRBV7-2 and TRBJ1-5, the complete variable domain is GAGVSQSPSNKVTEKGKDVELRCDPISGHTALYWYRQSLGQGLEFLIYFQGNSAPDKSGLPSDRFSAERTGGSVSTLTIQRTQQEDSAVYLCASRVRQGANQPQHFGDGTRLSIL.

The V gene is TRBV7-9, the J gene TRBJ1-4, with D perhaps TRBD1 (5 bases). Germline CDR1 is SEHNR and CDR2 is FQNEAQ (reference sequence). CDR3 length: 12 residues. Trimming pared 0 bases from V and 15 bases from J, leaving 11 bases between. DNA of the CDR3: TGTGCCAGCAGCTTAGCTCAGGGAAGGTTGTTTTTT. It codes for CASSLAQGRLFF.

The CDR3 spells CASSERTDTGELFF. The CDR3 nucleotides are TGTGCCAGCAGTGAGCGGACAGACACCGGGGAGCTGTTTTTT. The chain joins TRBV2 to TRBJ2-2; tentatively, D is TRBD1 (6 bases). The CDR3 has 14 amino acids. In germline, CDR1 is SNHLY, CDR2 FYNNEI. V dropped 3 bases and J dropped 3 bases, with 8 bases sitting between them. The full variable domain, with the rest looked up from reference TRBV2 and TRBJ2-2, is EPEVTQTPSHQVTQMGQEVILRCVPISNHLYFYWYRQILGQKVEFLVSFYNNEISEKSEIFDDQFSVERPDGSNFTLKIRSTKLEDSAMYFCASSERTDTGELFFGEGSRLTVL.

This rearrangement joins TRBV30 to TRBJ1-5; tentative D call: TRBD1 (6 bases). Germline values: CDR1 GTSNPN, CDR2 SVGIG (reference sequence). V gave up 5 bases and J gave up 1 base, with 9 bases separating them. This CDR3 is 13 amino acids long. CDR3 in amino acids: CAWGGQSNQPQHF. CDR3 coding DNA: TGTGCCTGGGGTGGACAGAGCAATCAGCCCCAGCATTTT.

V is TRBV7-8 and J is TRBJ2-1; possibly TRBD2 for D (6 bases). Germline CDR1 SGHVS, CDR2 FQNEAQ. The CDR3 runs to 14 residues. The V and J ends lost 1 base and 8 bases respectively, with 12 bases between them. The CDR3 loop reads CASSLEFGGDEQFF. The CDR3 DNA reads as TGTGCCAGCAGCTTAGAATTCGGCGGGGATGAGCAGTTCTTC.

CDR3 in amino acids: CASSQEFGGDADTQYF. The CDR3 DNA reads as TGCGCCAGCAGCCAAGAGTTCGGGGGGGACGCAGATACGCAGTATTTT. This sequence joins TRBV4-1 and TRBJ2-3; 8 bases agree with TRBD2. The CDR3 contains 16 residues. Trimming removed 0 bases from V and 4 bases from J; junction bases left unmatched: 6. Germline values: CDR1 MGHRA, CDR2 YSYEKL.

The chain employs TRBV6-5 and TRBJ2-1, with no clear D. The CDR3 length is 15 residues. Germline V CDR1 and CDR2: MNHEY, SVGAGI. The V gene lost 5 bases and the J gene lost 4 bases, with 15 bases spanning the gap. The CDR3 loop reads CASSPTHAIYNEQFF. CDR3 nucleotide sequence: TGTGCCAGCAGTCCAACTCATGCCATTTACAATGAGCAGTTCTTC.

The chain has TRBV7-8 and TRBJ1-4; D is unresolved. Trimming removed 3 bases from V and 5 bases from J, with 10 bases in between. Germline assignment: CDR1 SGHVS and CDR2 FQNEAQ. The CDR3 covers 14 residues. The CDR3 here is CASSLGYPNEKLFF. The CDR3 DNA is TGTGCCAGCAGCTTGGGCTACCCCAATGAAAAACTGTTTTTT.

V and J are TRBV7-3 and TRBJ2-7, with D maybe TRBD2 (6 bases). V dropped 5 bases and J dropped 9 bases, with 17 bases sitting between them. CDR1 and CDR2 (germline): SGHTA, FQGTGA. This CDR3 has 13 amino acids. The CDR3: CASSPGGGWRQYF. The CDR3 nucleotides are TGTGCCAGCAGCCCCGGGGGTGGGTGGAGGCAGTACTTC.

The rearrangement uses TRBV24-1 and TRBJ2-2, with D perhaps matching TRBD2 (7 bases). Trimming removed 5 bases from V and 6 bases from J, with 12 bases in between. The CDR3 extends over 14 amino acids. The germline CDR1 and CDR2 sequences are KGHDR and SFDVKD. The CDR3 region has the DNA TGTGCCACCAGTGGAATAGGGGGGGCCGGGGAGCTGTTTTTT. It yields the protein CATSGIGGAGELFF.

The chain employs TRBV29-1 and TRBJ1-3; D gene unclear. Trimming cost V 0 bases and J 0 bases, with 9 bases left between them. Germline loops: CDR1 SQVTM, CDR2 ANQGSEA. The CDR3 totals 15 residues. The CDR3 sequence is CSVEEWAHSGNTIYF. The CDR3, as DNA: TGCAGCGTTGAAGAATGGGCGCACTCTGGAAACACCATATATTTT.

CDR3 in DNA: TGTGCCAGCAGCTTGAAGGGGGTACCCTACAATGAGCAGTTCTTC. It specifies CASSLKGVPYNEQFF. The rearrangement links TRBV5-5 to TRBJ2-1, with a tentative D call TRBD1 (6 bases). V gave up 1 base and J gave up 2 bases, with 10 bases separating them. The CDR3 contains 15 residues. Germline lookup yields CDR1 SGHKS and CDR2 YYEKEE (reference sequence).